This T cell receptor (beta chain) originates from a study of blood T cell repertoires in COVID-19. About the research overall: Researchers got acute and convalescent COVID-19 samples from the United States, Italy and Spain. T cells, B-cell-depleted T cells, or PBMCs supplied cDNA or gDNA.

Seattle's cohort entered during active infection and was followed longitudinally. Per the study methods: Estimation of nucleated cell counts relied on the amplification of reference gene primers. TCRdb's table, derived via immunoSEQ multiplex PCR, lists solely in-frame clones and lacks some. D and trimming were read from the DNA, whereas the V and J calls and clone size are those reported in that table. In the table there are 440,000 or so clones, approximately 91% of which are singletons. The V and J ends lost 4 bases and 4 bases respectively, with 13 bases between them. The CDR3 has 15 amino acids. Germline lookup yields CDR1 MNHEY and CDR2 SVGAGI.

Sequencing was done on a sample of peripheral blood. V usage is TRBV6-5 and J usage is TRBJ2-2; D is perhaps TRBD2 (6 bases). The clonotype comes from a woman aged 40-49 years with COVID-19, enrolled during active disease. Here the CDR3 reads CASSSMGLITGELFF. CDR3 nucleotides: TGTGCCAGCAGTTCCATGGGACTGATCACCGGGGAGCTGTTTTTT.